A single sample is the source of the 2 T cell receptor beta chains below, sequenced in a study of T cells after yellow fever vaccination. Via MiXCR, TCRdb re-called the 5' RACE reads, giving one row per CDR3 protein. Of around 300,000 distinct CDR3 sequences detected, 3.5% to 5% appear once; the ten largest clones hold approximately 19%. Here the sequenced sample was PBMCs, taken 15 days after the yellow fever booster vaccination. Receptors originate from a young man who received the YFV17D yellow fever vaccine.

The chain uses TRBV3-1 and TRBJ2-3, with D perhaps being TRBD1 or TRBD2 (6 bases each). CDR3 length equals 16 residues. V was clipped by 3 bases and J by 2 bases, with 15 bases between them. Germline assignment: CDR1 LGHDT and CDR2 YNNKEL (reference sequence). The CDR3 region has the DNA TGTGCCAGCAGCCACCGGAGGGGGGCCTTCACAGATACGCAGTATTTT. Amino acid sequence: CASSHRRGAFTDTQYF.

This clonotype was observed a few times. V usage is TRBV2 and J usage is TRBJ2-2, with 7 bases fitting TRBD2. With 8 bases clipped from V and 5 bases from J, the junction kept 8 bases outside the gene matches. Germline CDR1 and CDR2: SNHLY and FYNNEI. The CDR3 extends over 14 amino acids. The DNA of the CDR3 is TGTGCCAGCGGAGGCGGGGGTAGAACCGGGGAGCTGTTTTTT. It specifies CASGGGGRTGELFF.